This TCR beta chain is drawn from a study of early T cells in non-severe SARS-CoV-2 infection. About this clonotype: As yet, its antigen is unknown.

The study, taken as a whole, reports: Comparison of clonotypes with VDJdb favored anti-spike CD8 responses while missing private and CD4 specificities.

Germline V gene lookup returns CDR1 SGHRS and CDR2 YFSETQ. V dropped 1 base and J dropped 3 bases, with 13 bases sitting between them. The length of the CDR3 is 15 residues. The TCR library protocol was used to attach unique molecular identifiers. These identifiers were attached to individual cDNA molecules. One entry per CDR3 protein, called by TCRdb with MiXCR from the 5' RACE reads. The data contain tens of thousands of distinct CDR3 sequences, roughly 18% of them seen just once; the ten biggest clones take up 8% to 10%. The sequencing used whole blood, collected at baseline. V gene TRBV5-1 combines with J gene TRBJ1-2; D not certain. This sequence was found in an adult who was a healthcare worker with PCR-confirmed SARS-CoV-2 infection or an uninfected control (not recorded which). The CDR3 coding sequence is TGCGCCAGCAGCTTGCTAGGGAGCCAAGACTATGGCTACACCTTC. Translation gives CASSLLGSQDYGYTF. Drawing the rest from reference TRBV5-1 and TRBJ1-2, the complete variable domain is KAGVTQTPRYLIKTRGQQVTLSCSPISGHRSVSWYQQTPGQGLQFLFEYFSETQRNKGNFPGRFSGRQFSNSRSEMNVSTLELGDSALYLCASSLLGSQDYGYTFGSGTRLTVV.